One and the same sample provided the 10 T cell receptor beta chains below, sequenced in a study of cytomegalovirus exposure and HLA in healthy donors. PCR primers comprised 60 Vbeta and 13 Jbeta primers. Assay used: immunoSEQ multiplex PCR; TCRdb lists only in-frame clones, some missing. The sample has under 200,000 clones; 79% are singletons. Sequencing was done on a sample of PBMCs. These receptors were obtained from a man aged 40-50 years in good health and CMV-seronegative.

This clone has just one count. The chain couples TRBV5-5 to TRBJ2-2, with TRBD2 matching 7 bases. This CDR3 comprises 15 residues. Germline V lookup: CDR1 SGHKS, CDR2 YYEKEE (reference sequence). The V and J ends lost 3 bases and 7 bases, in that order; junction bases with no gene match: 9. The CDR3 DNA is TGTGCCAGCAGCTCCCCAGGGAGGGAGTACGGGGAGCTGTTTTTT. Amino acids: CASSSPGREYGELFF.

The chain recombines TRBV2 with TRBJ2-7, with TRBD1 matching over 7 bases. This CDR3 spans 13 amino acids. Losses at the gene ends were 8 bases for V and 2 bases for J; bases not matched to a gene: 6. In germline, CDR1 is SNHLY, CDR2 FYNNEI. CDR3 amino acids: CASCRDRPYEQYF. DNA for the CDR3: TGTGCCAGCTGCCGGGACAGACCCTACGAGCAGTACTTC. Drawing the rest from reference TRBV2 and TRBJ2-7, the complete variable domain is EPEVTQTPSHQVTQMGQEVILRCVPISNHLYFYWYRQILGQKVEFLVSFYNNEISEKSEIFDDQFSVERPDGSNFTLKIRSTKLEDSAMYFCASCRDRPYEQYFGPGTRLTVT.

The CDR3 DNA follows: TGCGCCAGCAGTGTTGGCCTAGCGGGGAACATTCAGTACTTC. This sequence encodes CASSVGLAGNIQYF. The chain uses TRBV10-2 and TRBJ2-4, with 9 bases that match TRBD2. CDR1 is WSHSY, CDR2 SAAADI, per germline. The CDR3 sequence is 14 residues long. Trimming removed 4 bases from V and 7 bases from J; junction bases left unmatched: 5.

J is TRBJ1-1 and V is TRBV4-1; D is ambiguous. The germline gives CDR1 MGHRA, CDR2 YSYEKL. The CDR3 runs 15 residues. The V gene lost 0 bases and the J gene lost 0 bases, with 8 bases spanning the gap. The CDR3 reads CASSQDWSLNTEAFF. The CDR3 DNA reads as TGCGCCAGCAGCCAAGACTGGAGTTTGAACACTGAAGCTTTCTTT.

The J gene is TRBJ2-1, the V gene TRBV4-3; D unresolved. The germline gives CDR1 LGHNA, CDR2 YSLEER. The CDR3 consists of 16 residues. The germline V and J ends were trimmed by 0 bases and 7 bases, with 16 bases remaining between them. The CDR3 reads CASSQEWSASRNEQFF. CDR3 DNA: TGCGCCAGCAGCCAAGAATGGAGCGCCTCGCGGAATGAGCAGTTCTTC.

This sequence joins TRBV5-4 and TRBJ2-1, with D possibly matching TRBD1 (7 bases). Trimming removed 2 bases at V and 5 bases at J, with 17 bases between. The germline gives CDR1 SGHNT, CDR2 YYREEE (reference sequence). This CDR3 has 16 residues. CDR3 bases: TGTGCCAGCAGCTTTGGTCGACAGGGAGGAAACAATGAGCAGTTCTTC. This gives the protein CASSFGRQGGNNEQFF.

V gene TRBV27 combines with J gene TRBJ2-3, with 10 bases identical to TRBD2. Germline V gene sequence: CDR1 MNHEY, CDR2 SMNVEV (reference sequence). CDR3 length: 15 residues. The V gene end was trimmed by 6 bases and the J gene end by 0 bases; junction bases not matched to a gene: 3. DNA for the CDR3: TGTGCCAGCAGCCGGACTAGCGGTAGCACAGATACGCAGTATTTT. This codes for CASSRTSGSTDTQYF.

This clone came up a few times. The chain has TRBV7-9 and TRBJ2-7; 12 bases fit TRBD2. Germline V gives CDR1 SEHNR, CDR2 FQNEAQ (reference sequence). Trimming cost V 3 bases and J 3 bases; bases outside gene matches: 6. The CDR3 has 16 residues. CDR3 protein: CASSLGGLAGLYEQYF. The DNA for the CDR3 is TGTGCCAGCAGCTTGGGCGGACTAGCGGGACTCTACGAGCAGTACTTC.

This rearrangement joins TRBV5-1 to TRBJ2-7; TRBD1 aligns across 10 bases. This CDR3 region has 16 residues. Unmatched junction bases numbered 12, after V lost 4 bases and J lost 5 bases. Germline values: CDR1 SGHRS, CDR2 YFSETQ. The chain's CDR3 is CASSVDRGRFWNEQYF. CDR3 DNA sequence: TGCGCCAGCAGCGTCGACAGGGGGCGGTTCTGGAACGAGCAGTACTTC.

This rearrangement joins TRBV5-6 to TRBJ2-5, with TRBD2 as a possible D gene (6 bases). The CDR3 is 16 amino acids. V lost 1 base and J lost 2, with 15 bases in between. CDR1 is SGHDT, CDR2 YYEEEE, per germline. This CDR3 reads CASSLRGAGRQETQYF. The DNA for the CDR3 is TGTGCCAGCAGCTTGCGGGGTGCGGGAAGGCAAGAGACCCAGTACTTC.